This T cell receptor (beta chain) comes out of a study of blood T cell repertoires in COVID-19. V shed 6 bases and J 3 bases; nucleotides not matched to a gene: 8. CDR1 is SGDLS and CDR2 is YYNGEE in the germline V gene. The CDR3 sequence is 15 residues long. TCRdb's copy holds only in-frame clones and misses some; the assay was immunoSEQ multiplex PCR. The sample yields around 620,000 clones, over 80% seen once. Sequencing was done on a sample of peripheral blood. The chain recombines TRBV9 with TRBJ1-2; 10 bases agree with TRBD1. The receptor was derived from a woman between 18 and 30 years old with acute or convalescent COVID-19. The DNA for the CDR3 is TGTGCCAGCAACTCCCTGACAGGGGGCGACTATGGCTACACCTTC. It codes for CASNSLTGGDYGYTF.